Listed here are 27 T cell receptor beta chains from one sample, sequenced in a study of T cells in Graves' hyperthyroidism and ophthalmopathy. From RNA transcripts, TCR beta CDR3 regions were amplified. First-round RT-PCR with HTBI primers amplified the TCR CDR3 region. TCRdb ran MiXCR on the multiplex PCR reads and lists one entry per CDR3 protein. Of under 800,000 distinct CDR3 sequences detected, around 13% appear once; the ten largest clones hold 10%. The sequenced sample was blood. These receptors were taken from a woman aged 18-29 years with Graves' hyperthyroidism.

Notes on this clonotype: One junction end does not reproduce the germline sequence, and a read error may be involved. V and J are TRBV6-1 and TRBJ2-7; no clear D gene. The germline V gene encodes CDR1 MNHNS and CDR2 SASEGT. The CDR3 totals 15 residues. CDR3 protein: CASGERWSSTYEQYF. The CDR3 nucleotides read TGTGCCAGCGGTGAAAGATGGTCCTCTACCTACGAGCAGTACTTC.

DNA of the CDR3: TGCAGTGCCGCAGGGACAGGGGCGTTTTACGAGCAGTACTTC. It encodes CSAAGTGAFYEQYF. The V gene is TRBV20-1, the J gene TRBJ2-7; 10 bases agree with TRBD1. Germline CDR1 DFQATT, CDR2 SNEGSKA (reference sequence). The CDR3 consists of 14 residues. V lost 6 bases to trimming and J lost 4 bases; unmatched junction nucleotides: 9.

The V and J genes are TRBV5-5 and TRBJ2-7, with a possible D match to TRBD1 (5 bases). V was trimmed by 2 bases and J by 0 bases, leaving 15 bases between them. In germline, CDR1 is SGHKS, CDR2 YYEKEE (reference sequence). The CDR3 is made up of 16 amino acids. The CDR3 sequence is CASSFRTLDNSYEQYF. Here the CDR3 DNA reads TGTGCCAGCAGCTTCCGGACGCTGGACAACTCCTACGAGCAGTACTTC.

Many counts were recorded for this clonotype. As DNA, the CDR3 is TGTGCCAGCAGTTTATCCCAGGGGGCGACGGCTTTCTTT. Encoded protein: CASSLSQGATAFF. The chain recombines TRBV28 with TRBJ1-1; 8 bases align to TRBD1. Looked up from germline, CDR1 is MDHEN and CDR2 is SYDVKM. The J segment lost 11 bases and the V segment lost 1 base, leaving 6 bases of the junction unmatched. The CDR3 consists of 13 residues.

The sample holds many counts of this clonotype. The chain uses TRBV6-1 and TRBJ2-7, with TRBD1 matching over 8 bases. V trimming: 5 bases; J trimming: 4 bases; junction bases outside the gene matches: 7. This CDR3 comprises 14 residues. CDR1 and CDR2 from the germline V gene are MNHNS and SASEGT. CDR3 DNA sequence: TGTGCCAGCAGTACCCGACAGGGGTTATACGAGCAGTACTTC. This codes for CASSTRQGLYEQYF.

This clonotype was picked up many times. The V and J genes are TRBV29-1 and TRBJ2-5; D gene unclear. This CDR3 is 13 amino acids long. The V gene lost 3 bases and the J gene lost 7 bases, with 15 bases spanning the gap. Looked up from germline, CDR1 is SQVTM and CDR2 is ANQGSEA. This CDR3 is CSVEVTNPGTQYF. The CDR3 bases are TGCAGCGTTGAGGTGACCAACCCTGGGACCCAGTACTTC.

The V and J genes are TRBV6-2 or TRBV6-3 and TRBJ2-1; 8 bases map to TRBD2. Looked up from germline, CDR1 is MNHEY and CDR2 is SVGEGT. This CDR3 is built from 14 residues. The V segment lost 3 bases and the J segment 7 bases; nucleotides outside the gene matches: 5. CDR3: CASSYREGQNEQFF. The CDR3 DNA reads TGTGCCAGCAGTTATCGGGAGGGCCAGAATGAGCAGTTCTTC.

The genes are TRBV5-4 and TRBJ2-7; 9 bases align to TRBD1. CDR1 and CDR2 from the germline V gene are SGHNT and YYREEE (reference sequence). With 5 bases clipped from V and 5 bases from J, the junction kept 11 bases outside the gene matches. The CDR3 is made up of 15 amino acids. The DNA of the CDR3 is TGTGCCAGCAGTTTACCGGGACAGGGTGGCCACGAGCAGTACTTC. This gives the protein CASSLPGQGGHEQYF.

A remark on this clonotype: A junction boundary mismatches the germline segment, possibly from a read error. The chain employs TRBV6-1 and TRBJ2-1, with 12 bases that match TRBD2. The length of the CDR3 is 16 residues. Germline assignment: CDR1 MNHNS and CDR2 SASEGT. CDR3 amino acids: CTSTPRTSGKGSEQFF. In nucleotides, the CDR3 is TGTACCAGCACCCCCCGGACTAGCGGGAAAGGAAGTGAGCAGTTCTTC.

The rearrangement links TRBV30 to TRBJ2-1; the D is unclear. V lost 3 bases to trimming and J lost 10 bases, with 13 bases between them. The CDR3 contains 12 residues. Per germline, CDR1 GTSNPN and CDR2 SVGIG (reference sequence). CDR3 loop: CAWRGRLEEQFF. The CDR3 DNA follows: TGTGCCTGGAGGGGCCGCTTAGAGGAGCAGTTCTTC.

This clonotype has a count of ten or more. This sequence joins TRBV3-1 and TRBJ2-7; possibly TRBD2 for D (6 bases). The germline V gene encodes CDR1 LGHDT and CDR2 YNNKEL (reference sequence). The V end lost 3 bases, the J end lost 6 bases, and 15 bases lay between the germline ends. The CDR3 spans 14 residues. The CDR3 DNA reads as TGTGCCAGCAGCCAGAGACTAGACTTCTGCGAGCAGTACTTC. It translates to CASSQRLDFCEQYF.

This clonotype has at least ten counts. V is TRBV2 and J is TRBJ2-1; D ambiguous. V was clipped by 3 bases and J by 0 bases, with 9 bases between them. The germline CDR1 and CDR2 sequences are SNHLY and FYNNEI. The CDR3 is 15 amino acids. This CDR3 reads CASSETARSYNEQFF. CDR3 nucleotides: TGTGCCAGCAGTGAGACTGCCCGCTCCTACAATGAGCAGTTCTTC.

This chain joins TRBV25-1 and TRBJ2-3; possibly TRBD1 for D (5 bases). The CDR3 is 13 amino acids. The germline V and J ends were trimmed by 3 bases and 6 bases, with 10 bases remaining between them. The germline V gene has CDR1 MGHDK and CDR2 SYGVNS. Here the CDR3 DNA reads TGTGCCAGCAGTGAGGGGCCTGCCGATACGCAGTATTTT. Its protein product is CASSEGPADTQYF.

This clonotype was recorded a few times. The CDR3 DNA is TGTGCCAGTAGTGTGACTAGCGTAGGCGGGGAGCTGTTTTTT. The encoded protein is CASSVTSVGGELFF. V usage is TRBV19 and J usage is TRBJ2-2; 8 nucleotides align to TRBD2. The trim removed 5 bases at V and 7 bases at J, leaving 6 bases unmatched. Germline V gene lookup returns CDR1 LNHDA and CDR2 SQIVND (reference sequence). This CDR3 contains 14 residues.

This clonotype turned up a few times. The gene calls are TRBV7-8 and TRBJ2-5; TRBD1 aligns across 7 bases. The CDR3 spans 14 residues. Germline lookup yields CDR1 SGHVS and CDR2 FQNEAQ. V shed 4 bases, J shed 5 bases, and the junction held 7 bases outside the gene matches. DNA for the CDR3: TGTGCCAGCAGCTCCACAGGGGTTAGGGAGACCCAGTACTTC. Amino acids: CASSSTGVRETQYF.

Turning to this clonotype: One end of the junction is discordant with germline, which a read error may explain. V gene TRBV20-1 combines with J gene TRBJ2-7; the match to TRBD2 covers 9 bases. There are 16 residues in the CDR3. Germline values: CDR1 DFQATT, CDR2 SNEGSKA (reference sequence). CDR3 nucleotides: TGCAGTGCTACCAGCGGAGGTAGCGGGGGTTCCTACGAGCAGCACTTC. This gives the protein CSATSGGSGGSYEQHF.

The CDR3 here is CASSLEPGSYEQYF. CDR3 in DNA: TGTGCCAGCAGCTTAGAGCCGGGCTCCTACGAGCAGTACTTC. V gene TRBV7-2 combines with J gene TRBJ2-7; D not resolved. Trimming shortened V by 1 base and J by 0 bases, and 7 bases separated the two germline ends. Per the germline V gene, CDR1 is SGHTA and CDR2 is FQGNSA. The CDR3 is 14 residues long.

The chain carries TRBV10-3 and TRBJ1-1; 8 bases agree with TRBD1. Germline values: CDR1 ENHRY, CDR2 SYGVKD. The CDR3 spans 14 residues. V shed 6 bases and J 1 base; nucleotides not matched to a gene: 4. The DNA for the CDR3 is TGTGCCATCAGGACAGGGGCCTCGAACACTGAAGCTTTCTTT. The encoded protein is CAIRTGASNTEAFF.

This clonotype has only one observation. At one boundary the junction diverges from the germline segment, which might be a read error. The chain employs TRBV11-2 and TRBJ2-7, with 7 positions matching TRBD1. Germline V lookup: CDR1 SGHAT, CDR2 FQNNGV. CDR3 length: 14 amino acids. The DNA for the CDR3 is TGCGCCAGCAGTCGGACCGGGACAGCTGACGAGCAGTACTTC. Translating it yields CASSRTGTADEQYF.

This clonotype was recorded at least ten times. The CDR3 DNA is TGTGCCAGCAGCGCCTATAGCGGGAACTACGAGCAGTACTTC. This encodes CASSAYSGNYEQYF. The rearrangement links TRBV9 to TRBJ2-7, with 8 nucleotides matching TRBD2. The CDR3 contains 14 residues. J lost 3 bases, V lost 3 bases, and 5 bases had no gene match. From germline, CDR1 is SGDLS and CDR2 YYNGEE. The whole variable domain, filled in from reference TRBV9 and TRBJ2-7, reads DSGVTQTPKHLITATGQRVTLRCSPRSGDLSVYWYQQSLDQGLQFLIQYYNGEERAKGNILERFSAQQFPDLHSELNLSSLELGDSALYFCASSAYSGNYEQYFGPGTRLTVT.

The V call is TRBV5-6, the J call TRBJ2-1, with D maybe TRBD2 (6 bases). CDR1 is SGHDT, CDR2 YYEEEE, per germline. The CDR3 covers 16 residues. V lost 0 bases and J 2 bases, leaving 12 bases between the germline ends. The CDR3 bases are TGTGCCAGCAGCTTGGGGTGGGACTCTGCCTACAATGAGCAGTTCTTC. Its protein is CASSLGWDSAYNEQFF.

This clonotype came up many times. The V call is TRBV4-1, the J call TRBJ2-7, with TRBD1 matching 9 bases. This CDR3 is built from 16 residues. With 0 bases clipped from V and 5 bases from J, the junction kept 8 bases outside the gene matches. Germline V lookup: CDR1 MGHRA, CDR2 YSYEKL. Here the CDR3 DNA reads TGCGCCAGCAGCCAAGATCTGGGGACAGGGTACAACGAGCAGTACTTC. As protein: CASSQDLGTGYNEQYF.

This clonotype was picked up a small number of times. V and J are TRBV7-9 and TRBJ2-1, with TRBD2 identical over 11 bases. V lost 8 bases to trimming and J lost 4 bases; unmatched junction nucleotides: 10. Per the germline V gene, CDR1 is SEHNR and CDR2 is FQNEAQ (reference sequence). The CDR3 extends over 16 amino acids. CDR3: CASAVFSGRVYNEQFF. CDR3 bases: TGTGCCAGCGCCGTATTTAGCGGGAGGGTGTACAATGAGCAGTTCTTC.

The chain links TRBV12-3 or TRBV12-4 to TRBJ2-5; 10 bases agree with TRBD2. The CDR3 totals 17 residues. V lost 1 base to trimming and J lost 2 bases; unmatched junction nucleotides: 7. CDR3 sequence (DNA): TGTGCCAGCAGTTTAGGTATAGCGGGAGGCACACAAGAGACCCAGTACTTC. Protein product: CASSLGIAGGTQETQYF.

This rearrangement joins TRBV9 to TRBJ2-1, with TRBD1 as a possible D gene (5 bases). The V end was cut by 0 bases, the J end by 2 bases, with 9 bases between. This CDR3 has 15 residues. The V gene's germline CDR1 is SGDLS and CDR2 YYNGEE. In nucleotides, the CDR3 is TGTGCCAGCAGCGTAGGAGTGGGGCCCTACAATGAGCAGTTCTTC. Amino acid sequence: CASSVGVGPYNEQFF.

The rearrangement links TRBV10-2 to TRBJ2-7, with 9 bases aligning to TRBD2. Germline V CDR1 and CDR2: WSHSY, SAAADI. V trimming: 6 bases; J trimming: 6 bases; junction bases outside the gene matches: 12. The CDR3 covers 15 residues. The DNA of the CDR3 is TGCGCCAGCAGGTTAACAGCGGGAGGCCCTGGCGAGCAGTACTTC. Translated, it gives CASRLTAGGPGEQYF.

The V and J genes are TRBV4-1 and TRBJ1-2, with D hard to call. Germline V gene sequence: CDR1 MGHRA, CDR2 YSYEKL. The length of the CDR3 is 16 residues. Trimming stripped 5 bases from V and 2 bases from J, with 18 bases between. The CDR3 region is CASSAKYGNSNYGYTF. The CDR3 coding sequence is TGCGCCAGCAGCGCGAAGTACGGGAACTCCAACTATGGCTACACCTTC.